This is a list of T cell receptor beta chains from one sample in a study of cytomegalovirus exposure and HLA in healthy donors. Libraries were prepared by immunoSEQ multiplex PCR; TCRdb keeps only in-frame clonotypes and omits some of them. Of hundreds of thousands of clones listed, over 75% are singletons. Sample: PBMCs. These receptor sequences come from a girl aged 2-15 years in good health and CMV-seronegative. Each CDR3 is given with its conserved first and last residue. A D gene is named only where the DNA matches it firmly. Some rows mark clone size as missing; the rest say once, few, many or name a class of expanded clone.

cdr3_length	clone_size	d_call	v_call	j_call	cdr3_nt	cdr3_aa
14	.	TRBD2	TRBV19	TRBJ2-1	TGTGCCAGTAATAGCGGGGCAAACTACAATGAGCAGTTCTTC	CASNSGANYNEQFF
15	.	TRBD1	TRBV10-3	TRBJ1-6	TGTGCCATCACCTCGGGACAGGGGTTGGGTTCACCCCTCCACTTT	CAITSGQGLGSPLHF
14	.	TRBD1	TRBV19	TRBJ1-1	TGTGCCAGTAGCCACGGGACAGGGAACACTGAAGCTTTCTTT	CASSHGTGNTEAFF
15	.	.	TRBV5-5	TRBJ2-7	TGTGCCAGCAGCTTGGAGGGGAGGTACTCCTACGAGCAGTACTTC	CASSLEGRYSYEQYF
18	few	TRBD2	TRBV13	TRBJ2-7	TGTGCCAGCAGCTTCAGGGCTCTTCCGGGACTAGCCACCTACGAGCAGTACTTC	CASSFRALPGLATYEQYF
13	.	.	TRBV19	TRBJ2-3	TGTGCCAGTCCCCCTCCGGGGAGTGCTACGCAGTATTTT	CASPPPGSATQYF
14	.	TRBD1	TRBV2	TRBJ1-3	TGTGCCAGCAGGGGACAGTCCTCTGGAAACACCATATATTTT	CASRGQSSGNTIYF
14	.	TRBD1	TRBV2	TRBJ1-1	TGTGCCAGCAGTGTGACAGGGGGTGCCACTGAAGCTTTCTTT	CASSVTGGATEAFF
15	.	TRBD2	TRBV6-6	TRBJ2-3	TGTGCCAGCAGTTTCATAGCGGGGGGTGGAGATACGCAGTATTTT	CASSFIAGGGDTQYF
13	.	TRBD1	TRBV5-1	TRBJ1-1	TGCGCCAGCAGCTTGGGACAGGGGGCGGAAGCTTTCTTT	CASSLGQGAEAFF
17	.	TRBD2	TRBV15	TRBJ2-1	TGTGCCACCAGCAGAGAAAAGGGACTAGCGGGAGTTGGTGAGCAGTTCTTC	CATSREKGLAGVGEQFF
14	.	TRBD1	TRBV29-1	TRBJ2-7	TGCAGCGTTGAATCCATGGACAGGGGTGGCGAGCAGTACTTC	CSVESMDRGGEQYF
15	.	.	TRBV18	TRBJ2-3	TGTGCCAGCTCATCAAGGCAGGCTATGACAGATACGCAGTATTTT	CASSSRQAMTDTQYF